A selection of T cell receptor beta chains follows, all from one sample in a study of CD8 T cells in Susac syndrome. TCRdb redid the calling of the immunoSEQ multiplex PCR reads with MiXCR, one entry per CDR3 protein. The data hold fewer than 350,000 distinct CDR3 sequences, with under 95% observed a single time. The source material was CD4+ T cells from PBMCs. Receptors originate from a human donor with multiple sclerosis. Both conserved end residues are part of each CDR3. Each record gives: V gene, clone size, J gene, CDR3 length, CDR3 protein. Only some rows state a clone size, as once, few, many or a class for expanded clones.

V gene: TRBV2
clone size: NA
J gene: TRBJ1-2
CDR3 length: 14
CDR3 protein: CASSGYTSLDSYTF

V gene: TRBV19
clone size: NA
J gene: TRBJ1-4
CDR3 length: 15
CDR3 protein: CASSPRHRGGEKLFF

V gene: TRBV5-6
clone size: NA
J gene: TRBJ2-6
CDR3 length: 18
CDR3 protein: CASSSIGGSRVGANVLTF

V gene: TRBV30
clone size: NA
J gene: TRBJ2-2
CDR3 length: 14
CDR3 protein: CAWRRDSVMGELFF

V gene: TRBV5-1
clone size: NA
J gene: TRBJ1-1
CDR3 length: 11
CDR3 protein: CASLGAGEAFF

V gene: TRBV29-1
clone size: NA
J gene: TRBJ1-5
CDR3 length: 13
CDR3 protein: CSVRTGVDQPQHF

V gene: TRBV7-9
clone size: NA
J gene: TRBJ1-1
CDR3 length: 15
CDR3 protein: CASSLGTAVNTEAFF

V gene: TRBV7-9
clone size: NA
J gene: TRBJ1-5
CDR3 length: 13
CDR3 protein: CASSAGGEQPQHF

V gene: TRBV12-3/TRBV12-4
clone size: few
J gene: TRBJ2-5
CDR3 length: 12
CDR3 protein: CASSFPGGTQYF

V gene: TRBV18
clone size: NA
J gene: TRBJ2-7
CDR3 length: 14
CDR3 protein: CASSPDRTSYEQYF

V gene: TRBV29-1
clone size: NA
J gene: TRBJ1-1
CDR3 length: 11
CDR3 protein: CSVWGQERAFF

V gene: TRBV19
clone size: NA
J gene: TRBJ1-1
CDR3 length: 13
CDR3 protein: CASSTQRNTEAFF

V gene: TRBV7-2
clone size: NA
J gene: TRBJ1-5
CDR3 length: 16
CDR3 protein: CASSLVGGGGNQPQHF

V gene: TRBV19
clone size: once
J gene: TRBJ2-3
CDR3 length: 17
CDR3 protein: CASSKPGASVAVDTQYF

V gene: TRBV7-8
clone size: NA
J gene: TRBJ1-4
CDR3 length: 13
CDR3 protein: CASGAGRREKLFF

V gene: TRBV5-1
clone size: NA
J gene: TRBJ1-2
CDR3 length: 20
CDR3 protein: CASSLAETGRPFQGNYGYTF

V gene: TRBV7-3
clone size: NA
J gene: TRBJ2-1
CDR3 length: 14
CDR3 protein: CASSSGLAGAEQFF

V gene: TRBV29-1
clone size: once
J gene: TRBJ2-1
CDR3 length: 14
CDR3 protein: CSADGISSYNEQFF

V gene: TRBV7-2
clone size: NA
J gene: TRBJ2-1
CDR3 length: 16
CDR3 protein: CASSLAAGVPYNEQFF

V gene: TRBV7-9
clone size: once
J gene: TRBJ1-2
CDR3 length: 12
CDR3 protein: CASGGGGHGYTF

V gene: TRBV20-1
clone size: NA
J gene: TRBJ2-3
CDR3 length: 13
CDR3 protein: CSARPGTTDTQYF

V gene: TRBV12-5
clone size: NA
J gene: TRBJ2-3
CDR3 length: 15
CDR3 protein: CASAPKGISTDTQYF

V gene: TRBV5-1
clone size: NA
J gene: TRBJ2-2
CDR3 length: 16
CDR3 protein: CASSWGTGRNTGELFF

V gene: TRBV20-1
clone size: NA
J gene: TRBJ1-5
CDR3 length: 13
CDR3 protein: CSARQGDNQPQHF

V gene: TRBV2
clone size: NA
J gene: TRBJ2-3
CDR3 length: 16
CDR3 protein: CASSETTAVSTDTQYF

V gene: TRBV6-2/TRBV6-3
clone size: once
J gene: TRBJ2-1
CDR3 length: 11
CDR3 protein: CASSYGTSQFF

V gene: TRBV19
clone size: once
J gene: TRBJ1-2
CDR3 length: 13
CDR3 protein: CASSTPTRDGYTF

V gene: TRBV5-1
clone size: NA
J gene: TRBJ2-3
CDR3 length: 16
CDR3 protein: CASSSGLAGVADTQYF

V gene: TRBV7-2
clone size: NA
J gene: TRBJ2-7
CDR3 length: 13
CDR3 protein: CASSTPRADEQYF

V gene: TRBV7-9
clone size: NA
J gene: TRBJ2-7
CDR3 length: 15
CDR3 protein: CASSSLTGSGDEQYF

V gene: TRBV20-1
clone size: NA
J gene: TRBJ2-3
CDR3 length: 18
CDR3 protein: CSAKGLAGGPWRVDTQYF

V gene: TRBV24-1
clone size: NA
J gene: TRBJ2-1
CDR3 length: 17
CDR3 protein: CATSDPGDRGTYNEQFF

V gene: TRBV20-1
clone size: NA
J gene: TRBJ2-5
CDR3 length: 14
CDR3 protein: CSASKMPVTETQYF

V gene: TRBV4-1
clone size: NA
J gene: TRBJ1-3
CDR3 length: 16
CDR3 protein: CASSQGRQGSGNTIYF

V gene: TRBV6-5
clone size: NA
J gene: TRBJ2-5
CDR3 length: 14
CDR3 protein: CASSWASGSQTQYF

V gene: TRBV12-3/TRBV12-4
clone size: NA
J gene: TRBJ2-1
CDR3 length: 15
CDR3 protein: CASSARGGSYNEQFF

V gene: TRBV5-1
clone size: NA
J gene: TRBJ2-5
CDR3 length: 14
CDR3 protein: CASKDKGLPKTQYF

V gene: TRBV12-3/TRBV12-4
clone size: NA
J gene: TRBJ2-5
CDR3 length: 14
CDR3 protein: CASSFGSGWETQYF

V gene: TRBV3-1
clone size: NA
J gene: TRBJ2-6
CDR3 length: 17
CDR3 protein: CASSVRGISSGANVLTF

V gene: TRBV19
clone size: few
J gene: TRBJ1-1
CDR3 length: 14
CDR3 protein: CASSGGTGGTEAFF

V gene: TRBV5-4
clone size: NA
J gene: TRBJ1-3
CDR3 length: 16
CDR3 protein: CASSQLTELPGNTIYF

V gene: TRBV28
clone size: NA
J gene: TRBJ2-7
CDR3 length: 12
CDR3 protein: CASHGNSYEQYF

V gene: TRBV11-2
clone size: NA
J gene: TRBJ2-5
CDR3 length: 15
CDR3 protein: CASSLNPDYQETQYF

V gene: TRBV7-9
clone size: NA
J gene: TRBJ1-1
CDR3 length: 14
CDR3 protein: CASSGRTGSSVAFF